Listed below are T cell receptor beta chains from one sample, sequenced in a study of post-analysis software for immune sequencing data. TCRdb re-derived calls from the PCR reads in MiXCR, one entry per CDR3 protein. Of around 500,000 distinct CDR3 sequences detected, 34% appear once; the ten largest clones hold around 6%. The source material was blood. Every receptor here comes from a girl aged 2-17 years with multiple sclerosis. Each CDR3 is given with its conserved first and last residue. Fields, in order: V gene, D gene, clone size, J gene, CDR3 DNA, CDR3 protein. A D gene is named only where the DNA matches it firmly. Only part of the rows carry a size: once, few, many, or a class if the clone is expanded.

v_gene: TRBV18
d_gene: NA
abundance: few
j_gene: TRBJ1-2
CDR3nt: TGTGCCAGCTCACCGGACTCCAGGGGTGGCTACACCTTC
CDR3aa: CASSPDSRGGYTF

v_gene: TRBV18
d_gene: NA
abundance: NA
j_gene: TRBJ2-6
CDR3nt: TGTGCCAGCTCACCACTGGGGTTTTCTGGGGCCAACGTCCTGACTTTC
CDR3aa: CASSPLGFSGANVLTF

v_gene: TRBV7-9
d_gene: NA
abundance: NA
j_gene: TRBJ1-1
CDR3nt: TGTGCCAGCTCCGGTCACATGAACACTGAAGCTTTCTTT
CDR3aa: CASSGHMNTEAFF

v_gene: TRBV19
d_gene: TRBD1
abundance: NA
j_gene: TRBJ2-6
CDR3nt: TGTGCCAGTAATTTGAGGGGGCCTGACTCTGAGGCCAACGTCCTGACTTTC
CDR3aa: CASNLRGPDSEANVLTF

v_gene: TRBV5-1
d_gene: TRBD1
abundance: few
j_gene: TRBJ1-1
CDR3nt: TGCGCCAGCAGCCAGGGACAGGGGGTACCTGAAGCTTTCTTT
CDR3aa: CASSQGQGVPEAFF

v_gene: TRBV29-1
d_gene: TRBD1
abundance: few
j_gene: TRBJ1-2
CDR3nt: TGCAGCGCCGGACAGGGCAGCGGCTACACCTTC
CDR3aa: CSAGQGSGYTF

v_gene: TRBV12-3/TRBV12-4
d_gene: TRBD1
abundance: few
j_gene: TRBJ2-5
CDR3nt: TGTGCCAGCAGCCCCTATTCAGGGGGCGGTTTGGAGACCCAGTACTTC
CDR3aa: CASSPYSGGGLETQYF

v_gene: TRBV20-1
d_gene: NA
abundance: few
j_gene: TRBJ1-5
CDR3nt: TGCAGTGCTAGCCAAGGGGTAGGTCAGCCCCAGCATTTT
CDR3aa: CSASQGVGQPQHF

v_gene: TRBV20-1
d_gene: NA
abundance: few
j_gene: TRBJ2-4
CDR3nt: TGCAGTGCGTCCCTAGTCAAAAACATTCAGTACTTC
CDR3aa: CSASLVKNIQYF

v_gene: TRBV3-1
d_gene: TRBD1
abundance: NA
j_gene: TRBJ1-2
CDR3nt: TGTGCCAGCAGCCTCGGGACAGGGGGCACTGGCTACACCTTC
CDR3aa: CASSLGTGGTGYTF